This section outlines one T cell receptor (beta chain) sequence together with its context. The record originates from a study of blood T cell repertoires in COVID-19. Overall study context: Acute-phase and convalescent COVID-19 samples originated in the United States, Italy and Spain. Sources were T cells, B-cell-depleted T cells, or PBMCs; the material itself was cDNA or gDNA.

Authors' data handling: Reference gene primers were amplified, and this amplification served to estimate nucleated cell counts. This table comes from immunoSEQ multiplex PCR, and its TCRdb copy is limited to in-frame clones, with some not included. From that table come the V and J calls and clone size; the DNA was used to work out D and trimming. The sample shows about 110,000 clones, about 85% of them seen only once. This CDR3 has 15 residues. V gave up 6 bases and J gave up 3 bases; unmatched junction bases: 6. Germline assignment: CDR1 SNHLY and CDR2 FYNNEI. The sequencing sample was made of peripheral blood. The chain carries TRBV2 and TRBJ2-3; TRBD1 aligns across 10 bases. The clonotype was recovered from a man aged 45 to 65 with acute or convalescent COVID-19. Here the CDR3 reads CASSDRGLTTDTQYF. CDR3 DNA sequence: TGTGCCAGCAGCGACAGGGGGCTGACGACAGATACGCAGTATTTT. The full variable domain, with the rest looked up from reference TRBV2 and TRBJ2-3, is EPEVTQTPSHQVTQMGQEVILRCVPISNHLYFYWYRQILGQKVEFLVSFYNNEISEKSEIFDDQFSVERPDGSNFTLKIRSTKLEDSAMYFCASSDRGLTTDTQYFGPGTRLTVL.